This TCR beta chain was profiled in a study of OX40 agonist ivuxolimab in advanced cancers. Assay used: immunoSEQ multiplex PCR; TCRdb lists only in-frame clones, some missing. The profile covers 45,000 to 50,000 clones, with more than 85% appearing a single time and about 52% taken by the ten largest. Germline CDR1 is MDHEN and CDR2 is SYDVKM. V gave up 4 bases and J gave up 4 bases, with 13 bases separating them. This CDR3 is built from 14 residues. The TCR sequence derives from an adult with an advanced solid tumor such as melanoma, head and neck, liver or kidney cancer. V is TRBV28 and J is TRBJ1-1; possibly TRBD1 for D (5 bases). The sample was CD4+ or CD8+ T cells sorted from blood, taken in a trial of the OX40 agonist ivuxolimab. This chain's CDR3 is CASSSVGGFTEAFF. For the CDR3, the DNA is TGTGCCAGCAGTTCGGTGGGGGGTTTCACTGAAGCTTTCTTT.